One and the same sample provided the 6 T cell receptor beta chains below, sequenced in a study of beta chain features in type 1 diabetes. Expressed TCRB transcripts were sequenced, since all the RNA that had been isolated was reverse transcribed. Repertoires were generated with immunoSEQ multiplex PCR, while TCRdb's copy carries only in-frame clones and drops some. Counted here are 120,000 to 150,000 clones, about 50% occurring once; the ten biggest clones make up around 0.45%. Sequenced sample: Tregs from blood. These receptor sequences come from a man younger than 35 in good health.

As for this clone: At one end, the junction sequence differs from germline, possibly due to a read error. The chain joins TRBV30 to TRBJ2-7; a possible D gene is TRBD1 (5 bases). Germline CDR1 is GTSNPN and CDR2 is SVGIG (reference sequence). This CDR3 spans 14 amino acids. CDR3 amino acids: CAWSASWGPYERYF. The CDR3 DNA reads TGTGCCTGGAGTGCCTCCTGGGGCCCCTACGAGCGGTACTTC.

The rearrangement links TRBV7-9 to TRBJ1-4, with a possible D match to TRBD1 (5 bases). This CDR3 spans 15 amino acids. V was cut by 6 bases and J by 8 bases, with 19 bases left in between. Germline values: CDR1 SEHNR, CDR2 FQNEAQ (reference sequence). CDR3 nucleotides: TGTGCCAGCAGTAGTCTCGGGGGTGCCTACGAAAAACTGTTTTTT. Protein: CASSSLGGAYEKLFF.

The rearrangement uses TRBV5-1 and TRBJ2-3; a weak D match, TRBD1 (6 bases). Germline values: CDR1 SGHRS, CDR2 YFSETQ. The CDR3 extends over 16 amino acids. V was cut by 0 bases and J by 2 bases, with 13 bases left in between. The CDR3 DNA reads as TGCGCCAGCAGCTTGGAGCTCAGGGGAATCACAGATACGCAGTATTTT. It specifies CASSLELRGITDTQYF.

This clone was counted a few times. The V gene is TRBV6-5, the J gene TRBJ2-2; maybe TRBD1 (6 bases). The CDR3 contains 14 residues. The V and J ends lost 2 bases and 8 bases respectively, with 12 bases between them. The V gene's germline CDR1 is MNHEY and CDR2 SVGAGI. The CDR3 nucleotides are TGTGCCAGCAGTTACGAGCCGACAGGAGGGGAGCTGTTTTTT. Protein product: CASSYEPTGGELFF.

Remarks on this clone: In the same sample, other DNA sequences code for this CDR3. The V and J genes are TRBV7-3 and TRBJ2-7, with 9 bases lining up with TRBD1. Germline trimming cut 2 bases from V and 4 bases from J; bases unmatched to any gene: 0. Germline values: CDR1 SGHTA, CDR2 FQGTGA. This CDR3 contains 13 residues. DNA of the CDR3: TGTGCCAGCAGCTTAGGGACAGGGTACGAGCAGTACTTC. This gives the protein CASSLGTGYEQYF.

The chain employs TRBV20-1 and TRBJ2-1; D is unclear. Trimming stripped 6 bases from V and 4 bases from J, with 7 bases between. This CDR3 is 11 amino acids long. Germline CDR1 and CDR2: DFQATT and SNEGSKA (reference sequence). The chain's CDR3 is CSATTYNEQFF. The CDR3 DNA is TGCAGTGCCACCACTTACAATGAGCAGTTCTTC.